A single sample gave rise to the 28 T cell receptor beta chains below, sequenced in a study of control samples from healthy donors and cancer patients. This table comes from immunoSEQ multiplex PCR, and its TCRdb copy is limited to in-frame clones, with some not included. The repertoire consists of about 120,000 clones, with around 90% occurring once and the leading ten covering about 8.7%. Sequencing was done on a sample of blood. The receptors were sampled from a man aged 40-50 years in good health.

The V gene is TRBV19, the J gene TRBJ1-2; D not certain. The CDR3 is made up of 15 amino acids. V gave up 7 bases and J gave up 4 bases, with 19 bases separating them. Looked up from germline, CDR1 is LNHDA and CDR2 is SQIVND (reference sequence). CDR3 in DNA: TGTGCCAGTATGGCGCCGACACATCCTTCCTATGGCTACACCTTC. Amino acid sequence: CASMAPTHPSYGYTF.

The chain has TRBV25-1 and TRBJ2-5; tentatively, D is TRBD1 (6 bases). The V end was cut by 2 bases, the J end by 10 bases, with 14 bases between. The CDR3 sequence is 13 residues long. Looked up from germline, CDR1 is MGHDK and CDR2 is SYGVNS. This CDR3 is CASSEGGRGGQYF. CDR3 nucleotides: TGTGCCAGCAGTGAAGGGGGCAGAGGGGGCCAGTACTTC.

V and J are TRBV11-3 and TRBJ2-3, with D possibly being TRBD2 (7 bases). The CDR3 length is 15 residues. The V gene lost 2 bases and the J gene lost 4 bases, with 13 bases spanning the gap. Germline assignment: CDR1 SGHNT and CDR2 YENEEA. CDR3 sequence reads: CASSLRGGGADTQYF. The CDR3 nucleotides read TGTGCCAGCAGCTTAAGGGGGGGCGGCGCAGATACGCAGTATTTT.

The V call is TRBV7-9, the J call TRBJ2-5; 8 nucleotides align to TRBD1. V lost 5 bases and J lost 2; bases outside the gene matches: 4. The germline V gene encodes CDR1 SEHNR and CDR2 FQNEAQ (reference sequence). CDR3 length: 14 amino acids. CDR3 sequence (DNA): TGTGCCAGCAGCGAGACAGGGGCTCAAGAGACCCAGTACTTC. Protein: CASSETGAQETQYF.

In its sample, this clone was seen once. The CDR3 region is CASSLGLAGGLIDTQYF. For the CDR3, the DNA is TGCGCCAGCAGCCTGGGACTAGCGGGGGGGCTAATAGATACGCAGTATTTT. The J gene is TRBJ2-3, the V gene TRBV5-1, with 16 bases lining up with TRBD2. V shed 4 bases, J shed 5 bases, and the junction held 7 bases outside the gene matches. Germline V CDR1 and CDR2: SGHRS, YFSETQ. The CDR3 runs to 17 residues. The full variable domain, completed using reference TRBV5-1 and TRBJ2-3, is KAGVTQTPRYLIKTRGQQVTLSCSPISGHRSVSWYQQTPGQGLQFLFEYFSETQRNKGNFPGRFSGRQFSNSRSEMNVSTLELGDSALYLCASSLGLAGGLIDTQYFGPGTRLTVL.

The chain recombines TRBV30 with TRBJ1-2; maybe TRBD1 (5 bases). The CDR3 is 14 residues long. Trimming stripped 5 bases from V and 4 bases from J, with 17 bases between. Germline-derived CDR1 and CDR2 are GTSNPN and SVGIG (reference sequence). The CDR3 DNA follows: TGTGCCTGGGAAACCCAAAGGGGAGTCTATGGCTACACCTTC. Protein: CAWETQRGVYGYTF.

CDR3 DNA: TGTGCCACCAGTGATTTAATCGGTCTCGAGCAGTACTTC. It specifies CATSDLIGLEQYF. This chain joins TRBV24-1 and TRBJ2-7, with D hard to call. This CDR3 is 13 amino acids long. Trimming pared 1 base from V and 6 bases from J, leaving 9 bases between. CDR1 is KGHDR, CDR2 SFDVKD, per germline.

The rearrangement uses TRBV19 and TRBJ1-1; D gene unclear. This CDR3 has 14 residues. Trimming took off 5 bases at V and 2 bases at J, with 12 bases between the two ends. The germline V gene has CDR1 LNHDA and CDR2 SQIVND (reference sequence). This CDR3 reads CASSPQLPNTEAFF. DNA of the CDR3: TGTGCCAGTAGTCCACAGCTACCTAACACTGAAGCTTTCTTT.

CDR3 loop: CASRKHRDGVTEAFF. CDR3 in DNA: TGTGCCAGCAGGAAGCACAGGGATGGGGTCACTGAAGCTTTCTTT. This sequence joins TRBV7-2 and TRBJ1-1; D might be TRBD1 (6 bases). There are 15 residues in the CDR3. CDR1 and CDR2 (germline): SGHTA, FQGNSA. Trimming left V 6 bases short and J 4 bases short, with 18 bases between.

As to this clone: One end of the junction is discordant with germline, which a read error may explain. Other DNA sequences in this specimen translate into the identical CDR3. The gene calls are TRBV6-2 or TRBV6-3 and TRBJ2-5; D is unclear. The CDR3 spans 14 residues. From germline, CDR1 is MNHEY and CDR2 SVGEGT. CDR3 in DNA: TGTGCTAGCAGTCACCACCGGATCCAAGAGACCCAGTACTTC. Translation gives CASSHHRIQETQYF.

This rearrangement joins TRBV30 to TRBJ2-1; D gene unclear. V was pared by 2 bases and J by 0 bases, with 8 bases between. Germline CDR1 GTSNPN, CDR2 SVGIG (reference sequence). CDR3 length: 14 residues. In DNA form, the CDR3 reads TGTGCCTGGAGTCAGAGCTTCTCCTACAATGAGCAGTTCTTC. The encoded protein is CAWSQSFSYNEQFF.

The gene calls are TRBV4-3 and TRBJ2-1; 12 bases are shared with TRBD2. The V gene end was trimmed by 0 bases and the J gene end by 9 bases; junction bases not matched to a gene: 9. The CDR3 spans 17 residues. The germline gives CDR1 LGHNA, CDR2 YSLEER. The CDR3 nucleotides are TGCGCCAGCAGCCAAGAGAGAACTAGCGGGGGGAACATTGAGCAGTTCTTC. Its protein product is CASSQERTSGGNIEQFF.

V and J are TRBV12-5 and TRBJ1-2; D ambiguous. V was shortened by 1 base and J by 6 bases, with 9 bases between the two germline ends. The CDR3 length is 13 residues. The germline V gene encodes CDR1 LGHNT and CDR2 FRNRAP. The CDR3 is CASGLAVGDGYTF. The CDR3 DNA follows: TGTGCTAGTGGTTTGGCCGTAGGTGATGGCTACACCTTC.

The chain has TRBV21-1 and TRBJ1-1; TRBD1 reflects the table's D call only, with no check against the DNA. TRBV21-1 is labeled a pseudogene. The CDR3 totals 14 residues. CDR3 coding DNA: TGTGCCAGCAGAAAGGACAATCCGAACACTGAAGCTTTCTTT. This sequence encodes CASRKDNPNTEAFF.

The chain has TRBV5-1 and TRBJ1-1; no reliable D call. Trimming pared 10 bases from V and 0 bases from J, leaving 13 bases between. This CDR3 region has 13 residues. Germline V gives CDR1 SGHRS, CDR2 YFSETQ. CDR3 loop: CALGWGMNTEAFF. CDR3 nucleotide sequence: TGCGCCCTGGGGTGGGGAATGAACACTGAAGCTTTCTTT.

The chain carries TRBV2 and TRBJ2-3; D is perhaps TRBD2 (5 bases). CDR1 SNHLY and CDR2 FYNNEI come from the germline V gene. V was shortened by 6 bases and J by 4 bases, with 14 bases between the two germline ends. The CDR3 is 14 amino acids. The CDR3 loop is CASSLRSGADTQYF. The CDR3 coding sequence is TGTGCCAGCAGCCTTAGGTCCGGGGCAGATACGCAGTATTTT.

The J gene is TRBJ2-2, the V gene TRBV25-1, with D unresolved. The CDR3 runs to 15 residues. Trimming took off 7 bases at V and 6 bases at J, with 18 bases between the two ends. Germline CDR1 is MGHDK and CDR2 is SYGVNS. CDR3 protein: CASTASHSGPGELFF. The CDR3 nucleotides read TGTGCCAGCACCGCCTCGCACTCTGGTCCCGGGGAGCTGTTTTTT. The variable domain in full, completed from reference TRBV25-1 and TRBJ2-2, reads EADIYQTPRYLVIGTGKKITLECSQTMGHDKMYWYQQDPGMELHLIHYSYGVNSTEKGDLSSESTVSRIRTEHFPLTLESARPSHTSQYLCASTASHSGPGELFFGEGSRLTVL.

The chain recombines TRBV9 with TRBJ2-5; D may be TRBD1 (6 bases). The CDR3 extends over 15 amino acids. Germline assignment: CDR1 SGDLS and CDR2 YYNGEE. Trimming pared 6 bases from V and 0 bases from J, leaving 15 bases between. As DNA, the CDR3 is TGTGCCAGCACCCTTGGGACAAGGGACCAAGAGACCCAGTACTTC. Residues: CASTLGTRDQETQYF.

V usage is TRBV10-2 and J usage is TRBJ1-1; unclear D gene. Germline V gene sequence: CDR1 WSHSY, CDR2 SAAADI. The CDR3 sequence is 12 residues long. The V and J ends lost 3 bases and 0 bases respectively, with 2 bases between them. The CDR3 region is CASSDMNTEAFF. The DNA for the CDR3 is TGCGCCAGCAGTGATATGAACACTGAAGCTTTCTTT.

The gene calls are TRBV5-4 and TRBJ2-3; no clear D gene. There are 12 residues in the CDR3. Germline assignment: CDR1 SGHNT and CDR2 YYREEE (reference sequence). V lost 4 bases and J lost 5, with 8 bases in between. The CDR3 here is CASSAVGDTQYF. The DNA of the CDR3 is TGTGCCAGCAGCGCCGTAGGAGATACGCAGTATTTT.

The chain couples TRBV30 to TRBJ1-4; 10 bases are shared with TRBD1. The length of the CDR3 is 14 residues. Germline trimming cut 5 bases from V and 4 bases from J; bases unmatched to any gene: 4. Germline values: CDR1 GTSNPN, CDR2 SVGIG (reference sequence). CDR3 sequence: CAWLGTGDNEKLFF. The CDR3 bases are TGTGCCTGGCTCGGGACAGGGGATAATGAAAAACTGTTTTTT.

The V call is TRBV30, the J call TRBJ1-6; 7 bases are shared with TRBD1. The length of the CDR3 is 16 residues. The germline V gene encodes CDR1 GTSNPN and CDR2 SVGIG (reference sequence). The J segment lost 6 bases and the V segment lost 2 bases, leaving 10 bases of the junction unmatched. CDR3 residues: CAWSYVFRGRNSPLHF. The DNA of the CDR3 is TGTGCCTGGAGTTATGTGTTTAGGGGGCGTAATTCACCCCTCCACTTT.

The chain has TRBV28 and TRBJ2-7, with D maybe TRBD1 (5 bases). V dropped 2 bases and J dropped 7 bases, with 21 bases sitting between them. There are 16 residues in the CDR3. Germline V gene sequence: CDR1 MDHEN, CDR2 SYDVKM. The CDR3 coding sequence is TGTGCCAGCAGTTTAAGGGGCAGGGCGGCCCTACGGGAGCAGTACTTC. Translation: CASSLRGRAALREQYF.

The chain uses TRBV21-1 and TRBJ1-4. TRBV21-1 corresponds to a pseudogene. The CDR3 contains 18 residues. This CDR3 reads CASSKGVGGAEANEKLFF. The CDR3 DNA reads as TGTGCCAGCAGCAAAGGGGTGGGGGGGGCGGAGGCTAATGAAAAACTGTTTTTT.

This chain connects TRBV5-1 to TRBJ1-1, with D perhaps TRBD1 (5 bases). The V gene's germline CDR1 is SGHRS and CDR2 YFSETQ. The CDR3 spans 15 residues. The ends were cut back, 0 bases at V and 1 base at J, with 10 bases in the middle. In DNA, the CDR3 is TGCGCCAGCAGCTTGGATTACGGGGGGAACACTGAAGCTTTCTTT. Protein product: CASSLDYGGNTEAFF.

This sequence joins TRBV6-5 and TRBJ1-2; TRBD1 matches 7 bases. CDR1 and CDR2 (germline): MNHEY, SVGAGI. The CDR3 loop spans 16 amino acids. Unmatched junction bases numbered 13, after V lost 4 bases and J lost 5 bases. In DNA form, the CDR3 reads TGTGCCAGCAGTTTCAATGGACAGGCCCTGCGTTATGGCTACACCTTC. Amino acid sequence: CASSFNGQALRYGYTF.

The chain links TRBV7-2 to TRBJ2-3; D is unclear. There are 13 residues in the CDR3. Germline loops: CDR1 SGHTA, CDR2 FQGNSA. V lost 5 bases, J lost 2 bases, and 8 bases lay in between. The CDR3 reads CASSLQFTDTQYF. CDR3 DNA sequence: TGTGCCAGCAGCCTCCAGTTCACAGATACGCAGTATTTT.

This clone is a singleton in its sample. This chain uses TRBV7-6 with TRBJ1-3; tentatively, D is TRBD1 (5 bases). The CDR3 runs to 16 residues. The V end lost 0 bases, the J end lost 4 bases, and 13 bases lay between the germline ends. Germline V lookup: CDR1 SGHVS, CDR2 FNYEAQ. The CDR3 nucleotides are TGTGCCAGCAGCTTAGCGCCGGGGGGAGGAGGAAACACCATATATTTT. Amino acid sequence: CASSLAPGGGGNTIYF.